One and the same sample provided the 22 T cell receptor beta chains below, sequenced in a study of T cells in Graves' hyperthyroidism and ophthalmopathy. RNA transcripts gave rise to amplified TCR beta CDR3 regions. A first-round RT-PCR of the TCR CDR3 used the HTBI primer set. TCRdb analysed the multiplex PCR reads with MiXCR anew, one entry per CDR3 protein. The data hold roughly 700,000 distinct CDR3 sequences, with 35% observed a single time. The sequenced sample consisted of blood. The receptors shown here come from a woman between 40 and 55 years old with Graves' hyperthyroidism.

This clonotype has just a few counts. V and J are TRBV7-2 and TRBJ2-7; 9 nucleotides match TRBD1. From germline, CDR1 is SGHTA and CDR2 FQGNSA. The CDR3 totals 15 residues. V lost 5 bases to trimming and J lost 0 bases; unmatched junction nucleotides: 5. The CDR3 nucleotides read TGTGCCAGCAGCCAAACAGGGGGCGCCTCCTACGAGCAGTACTTC. Translating gives CASSQTGGASYEQYF.

The gene calls are TRBV6-1 and TRBJ2-7; 7 bases match TRBD1. V was clipped by 7 bases and J by 2 bases; unmatched bases: 8. The CDR3 is 14 amino acids. Germline-derived CDR1 and CDR2 are MNHNS and SASEGT. The CDR3 DNA sequence: TGTGCCAGCACCCCACGACAGGGACCCTACGAGCAGTACTTC. Encoded protein: CASTPRQGPYEQYF.

In this sample, this clonotype turned up a few times. The V call is TRBV12-3 or TRBV12-4, the J call TRBJ1-5, with D perhaps matching TRBD1 (5 bases). V was cut by 8 bases and J by 0 bases, with 14 bases left in between. CDR3 length: 15 residues. CDR3 region: CASSPQQDSNQPQHF. CDR3 DNA sequence: TGTGCCAGCTCACCTCAACAGGATAGCAATCAGCCCCAGCATTTT.

V gene TRBV29-1 combines with J gene TRBJ2-7; tentatively, D is TRBD1 (8 bases). The ends were cut back, 4 bases at V and 0 bases at J, with 13 bases in the middle. The length of the CDR3 is 14 residues. Germline assignment: CDR1 SQVTM and CDR2 ANQGSEA. CDR3 loop: CSVGGGQVSYEQYF. CDR3 nucleotides: TGCAGCGTTGGGGGGGGACAGGTCTCCTACGAGCAGTACTTC.

J is TRBJ2-2 and V is TRBV20-1, with 8 positions matching TRBD1. The J segment lost 1 base and the V segment lost 3 bases, leaving 10 bases of the junction unmatched. CDR1 is DFQATT, CDR2 SNEGSKA, per germline (reference sequence). The CDR3 runs 17 residues. The CDR3 DNA reads as TGCAGTGCTAGTACCAGTGGGGGGACAGGGAACACCGGGGAGCTGTTTTTT. This codes for CSASTSGGTGNTGELFF.

This chain connects TRBV4-1 to TRBJ2-6; 12 bases map to TRBD2. This CDR3 region has 19 residues. V dropped 3 bases and J dropped 0; count of bases not matched to a gene: 6. The germline V gene encodes CDR1 MGHRA and CDR2 YSYEKL. In DNA form, the CDR3 reads TGCGCCAGCAGCCAGAGGACTAGCGGGACCCGCTCTGGGGCCAACGTCCTGACTTTC. Its translation is CASSQRTSGTRSGANVLTF.

The chain uses TRBV10-1 and TRBJ2-1; tentatively, D is TRBD1 (6 bases). Germline V gene data show CDR1 as WNHNN and CDR2 as SYGVQD (reference sequence). The CDR3 length is 15 residues. V lost 6 bases, J lost 0 bases, and 12 bases lay in between. The CDR3 spells CASSRDTSSYNEQFF. CDR3 nucleotide sequence: TGCGCCAGCAGCCGGGACACCAGCTCCTACAATGAGCAGTTCTTC.

This chain connects TRBV2 to TRBJ1-5; no clear D. CDR1 is SNHLY, CDR2 FYNNEI, per germline. Trimming removed 7 bases from V and 0 bases from J, with 13 bases in between. The CDR3 spans 15 residues. Here the CDR3 reads CASISGLTSNQPQHF. CDR3 coding DNA: TGTGCCAGCATATCTGGGTTGACTAGCAATCAGCCCCAGCATTTT.

This clonotype was counted many times. V gene TRBV2 combines with J gene TRBJ1-4, with D possibly matching TRBD1 (5 bases). The V and J ends lost 8 bases and 0 bases respectively, with 13 bases between them. This CDR3 contains 15 residues. CDR1 and CDR2 from the germline V gene are SNHLY and FYNNEI. CDR3 amino acids: CASLRGTATNEKLFF. The DNA of the CDR3 is TGTGCCAGCCTTAGGGGTACCGCAACTAATGAAAAACTGTTTTTT.

The CDR3 DNA follows: TGTGCCAGCAGCTCCCGGGACAGGCTTAGTGAGCAGTTCTTC. Translated: CASSSRDRLSEQFF. The gene calls are TRBV7-8 and TRBJ2-1; 8 nucleotides agree with TRBD1. V gave up 4 bases and J gave up 9 bases; unmatched junction bases: 8. Germline V lookup: CDR1 SGHVS, CDR2 FQNEAQ. This CDR3 has 14 amino acids.

As to this clonotype: With a much larger clone just one base away, this may be a read error. Because the CDR3 is missing its conserved closing phenylalanine or tryptophan, this is likely a read error. The gene calls are TRBV12-3 or TRBV12-4 and TRBJ2-5; D remains unclear. The CDR3 length is 15 residues. Trimming pared 3 bases from V and 2 bases from J, leaving 13 bases between. CDR3 bases: TGTGCCAGCAGTTTTATGGGCAGCATTCAAGAGACCCAGTACCTC. Protein: CASSFMGSIQETQYL.

This clonotype was picked up a small number of times. The J gene is TRBJ1-2, the V gene TRBV4-1; 7 bases are shared with TRBD1. This CDR3 is 16 amino acids long. V gave up 1 base and J gave up 10 bases; unmatched junction bases: 15. The V gene's germline CDR1 is MGHRA and CDR2 YSYEKL. CDR3 amino acids: CASSQVPITGVLVYTF. The CDR3 nucleotides are TGCGCCAGCAGCCAAGTTCCTATTACAGGGGTGTTGGTCTACACCTTC.

This chain joins TRBV2 and TRBJ1-5; possibly TRBD1 for D (6 bases). Trimming stripped 3 bases from V and 6 bases from J, with 9 bases between. The germline V gene has CDR1 SNHLY and CDR2 FYNNEI. This CDR3 has 13 amino acids. In nucleotides, the CDR3 is TGTGCCAGCAGTGAGACAGGTTTTCAGCCCCAGCATTTT. The encoded protein is CASSETGFQPQHF.

V usage is TRBV5-6 and J usage is TRBJ1-1; possibly TRBD1 for D (6 bases). The length of the CDR3 is 14 residues. Germline-derived CDR1 and CDR2 are SGHDT and YYEEEE. V lost 2 bases to trimming and J lost 5 bases, with 13 bases between them. CDR3 sequence (DNA): TGTGCCAGCAGCTTCTTAACAGGGCGGACTGAAGCTTTCTTT. Residues: CASSFLTGRTEAFF.

Only one count was recorded for this clonotype. A read error is possible here, since a much larger clone lies one base away. The rearrangement joins TRBV7-9 to TRBJ1-5, with 12 nucleotides matching TRBD1. From germline, CDR1 is SEHNR and CDR2 FQNEAQ (reference sequence). The CDR3 loop spans 15 amino acids. The CDR3 loop reads CASNLGTGGAQPQHF. In DNA form, the CDR3 reads TGTGCCAGCAACTTAGGGACAGGGGGCGCGCAGCCCCAGCATTTT.

This clonotype has only a few counts. This sequence joins TRBV11-2 and TRBJ1-5; no clear D gene. Germline loops: CDR1 SGHAT, CDR2 FQNNGV. Trimming cost V 5 bases and J 0 bases, with 14 bases left between them. The CDR3 sequence is 16 residues long. The CDR3 DNA reads as TGTGCCAGCAGCGATAATACGGGTGTTAGCAATCAGCCCCAGCATTTT. This codes for CASSDNTGVSNQPQHF.

This clonotype was picked up many times. The V gene is TRBV4-2, the J gene TRBJ1-1; possibly TRBD1 for D (5 bases). The CDR3 sequence is 14 residues long. Germline-derived CDR1 and CDR2 are LGHNA and YNFKEQ. Deletions cut 3 bases from V and 2 bases from J, with 10 bases between. The CDR3 protein is CASSHAGLNTEAFF. CDR3 sequence (DNA): TGTGCCAGCAGCCACGCAGGGCTAAACACTGAAGCTTTCTTT.

The chain employs TRBV19 and TRBJ2-7; D is undetermined. Trimming stripped 4 bases from V and 2 bases from J, with 9 bases between. The CDR3 loop spans 13 amino acids. Germline V gene data show CDR1 as LNHDA and CDR2 as SQIVND (reference sequence). CDR3 sequence: CASSKLHTYEQYF. For the CDR3, the DNA is TGTGCCAGTAGTAAACTCCATACCTACGAGCAGTACTTC.

The chain employs TRBV12-3 or TRBV12-4 and TRBJ1-4; the D is unclear. V was trimmed by 2 bases and J by 3 bases, leaving 22 bases between them. This CDR3 is built from 19 residues. The DNA for the CDR3 is TGTGCCAGCAGTTTAAGTCTCCGAGCAGGCGCAGTAGCTAATGAAAAACTGTTTTTT. It translates to CASSLSLRAGAVANEKLFF.

This clonotype was seen only a few times. The chain is built from TRBV6-5 and TRBJ1-1; possible D gene TRBD1, 5 bases. Germline V CDR1 and CDR2: MNHEY, SVGAGI. The V end was cut by 2 bases, the J end by 5 bases, with 15 bases between. The CDR3 has 15 amino acids. CDR3 nucleotides: TGTGCCAGCAGTTACGGGCTCCAGGGTGGAACTGAAGCTTTCTTT. Amino acid sequence: CASSYGLQGGTEAFF.

This clonotype occurred many times. The CDR3 bases are TGTGCCAGCAGCTTATTGAGCCCCCAGGAGACCCAGTACTTC. It translates to CASSLLSPQETQYF. The chain couples TRBV7-8 to TRBJ2-5, with unresolved D. The germline CDR1 and CDR2 sequences are SGHVS and FQNEAQ. The CDR3 contains 14 residues. V was cut by 2 bases and J by 5 bases, with 12 bases left in between.

This clonotype was found many times. V gene TRBV10-3 combines with J gene TRBJ1-6; the D is unclear. The CDR3 spans 14 residues. The germline CDR1 and CDR2 sequences are ENHRY and SYGVKD. The germline V and J ends were trimmed by 3 bases and 18 bases, with 21 bases remaining between them. Here the CDR3 DNA reads TGTGCCATCAGTGATTCATGGGGTGGGGTCTTCCCCCACTTT. This codes for CAISDSWGGVFPHF.